This entry describes one T cell receptor (beta chain). Its antigen is unknown. Germline V gene sequence: CDR1 SGHRS, CDR2 YFSETQ. With V trimmed by 0 bases and J by 0 bases, 8 bases remained unmatched. The CDR3 loop spans 20 amino acids. The data were taken from a study of T cell responses to AZD1222 COVID-19 vaccine. General study points: Along spike, vaccine-associated CD4 TCRs were found throughout, with dominance at 160-218 and 743-854. The breadth and depth of Spike-specific TCRs increased once two AZD1222 doses had been given.

Assay: immunoSEQ multiplex PCR; the TCRdb copy retains only in-frame clones and omits some. The sample has about 96,000 clones, 70% to 90% seen once; the top ten hold 1.5% to 2%. This specimen was peripheral blood, taken on day 0 of AZD1222 vaccination. The sequence was collected from an adult in good health. The rearrangement uses TRBV5-1 and TRBJ1-6; 11 bases are a match to TRBD1. Here the CDR3 reads CASSLVRDRGSGSYNSPLHF. As DNA, the CDR3 is TGCGCCAGCAGCTTGGTCCGGGACAGGGGGTCCGGCTCCTATAATTCACCCCTCCACTTT.